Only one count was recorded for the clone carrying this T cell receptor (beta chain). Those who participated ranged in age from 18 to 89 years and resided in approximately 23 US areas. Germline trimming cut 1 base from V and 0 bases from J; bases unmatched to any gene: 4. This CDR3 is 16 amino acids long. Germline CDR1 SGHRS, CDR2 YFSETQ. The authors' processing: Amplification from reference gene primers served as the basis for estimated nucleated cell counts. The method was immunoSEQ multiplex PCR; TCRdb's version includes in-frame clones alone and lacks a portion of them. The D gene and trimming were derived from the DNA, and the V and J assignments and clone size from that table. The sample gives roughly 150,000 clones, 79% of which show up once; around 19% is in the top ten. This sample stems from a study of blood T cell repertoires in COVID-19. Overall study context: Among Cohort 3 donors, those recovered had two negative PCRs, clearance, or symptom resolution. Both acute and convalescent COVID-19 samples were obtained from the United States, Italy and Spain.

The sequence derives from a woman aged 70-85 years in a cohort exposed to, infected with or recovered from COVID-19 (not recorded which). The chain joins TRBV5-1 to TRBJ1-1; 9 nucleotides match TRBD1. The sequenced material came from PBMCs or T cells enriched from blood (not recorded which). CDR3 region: CASSLLGQGLNTEAFF. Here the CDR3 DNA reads TGCGCCAGCAGCTTGTTGGGACAGGGACTGAACACTGAAGCTTTCTTT.